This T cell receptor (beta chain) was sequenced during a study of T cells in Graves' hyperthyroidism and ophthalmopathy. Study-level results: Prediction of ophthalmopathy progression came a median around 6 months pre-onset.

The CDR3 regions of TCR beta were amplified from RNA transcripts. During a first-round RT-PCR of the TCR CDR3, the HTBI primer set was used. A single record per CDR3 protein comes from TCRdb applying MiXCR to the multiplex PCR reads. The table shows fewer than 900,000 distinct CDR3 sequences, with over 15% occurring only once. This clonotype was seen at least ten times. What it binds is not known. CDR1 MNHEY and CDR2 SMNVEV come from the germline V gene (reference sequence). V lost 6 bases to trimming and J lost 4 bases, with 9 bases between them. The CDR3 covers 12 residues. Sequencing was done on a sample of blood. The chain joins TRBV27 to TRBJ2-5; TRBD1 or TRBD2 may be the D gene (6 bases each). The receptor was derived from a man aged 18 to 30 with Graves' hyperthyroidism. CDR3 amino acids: CASREGGETQYF. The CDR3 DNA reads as TGTGCCAGCAGGGAGGGGGGAGAGACCCAGTACTTC.